The clone carrying this T cell receptor beta chain was observed a handful of times. Antigen: not known. TCRdb re-called the 5' RACE reads through MiXCR, storing one row per CDR3 protein. The sample includes roughly 310,000 distinct CDR3 sequences, around 4% of them seen just once. This record comes from a study of T cells after yellow fever vaccination. Notes on the study in general: FACS-sorted repertoires could harbor abundant contaminating bulk-population clonotypes.

CDR1 and CDR2 (germline): SGHTA, FQGNSA. This CDR3 has 12 amino acids. Trimming stripped 5 bases from V and 7 bases from J, with 10 bases between. Sequencing was performed on PBMCs, taken on the day of the yellow fever booster vaccination. The origin of this receptor is a man between 18 and 35 years old who received the YFV17D yellow fever vaccine. This chain uses TRBV7-2 with TRBJ2-3; no clear D gene. The CDR3: CASSLIRNTQYF. The CDR3 nucleotides are TGTGCCAGCAGCCTCATTAGAAATACGCAGTATTTT.